Listed below are T cell receptor beta chains from one sample, sequenced in a study of identical twins. In TCRdb, the 5' RACE reads were re-called with MiXCR into one record per CDR3 protein. Of 150,000 or so distinct CDR3 sequences listed, 3.5% are singletons. Sequencing input: memory T cells sorted from blood. The receptors come from a man in his late teens or twenties in good health. Both conserved end residues are part of each CDR3. The D gene is left open where the match is weak. Clone size, where shown, is once, few, many, or a class for clones that have expanded.

v_call	j_call	clone_size	d_call	cdr3_aa	cdr3_nt
TRBV6-4	TRBJ2-2	.	.	CASSDFRVGEVFF	TGTGCCAGCAGTGACTTCAGGGTCGGGGAGGTGTTTTTT
TRBV5-1	TRBJ1-3	many	.	CASSLDTTSGNTIYF	TGCGCCAGCAGCTTGGACACAACCTCTGGAAACACCATATATTTT
TRBV10-3	TRBJ2-5	.	TRBD2	CAISETSGRNRETQYF	TGTGCCATCAGTGAGACTAGCGGGAGGAATCGAGAGACCCAGTACTTC
TRBV3-1	TRBJ2-5	.	.	CASSQGRRLTSSQYF	TGTGCCAGCAGCCAAGGGCGACGGCTTACTAGTAGCCAGTACTTC
TRBV29-1	TRBJ1-3	many	.	CSVAGGNTIYF	TGCAGCGTGGCAGGGGGAAACACCATATATTTT
TRBV12-3/TRBV12-4	TRBJ1-3	many	.	CASSSAGTGNTIYF	TGTGCCAGCAGTTCGGCAGGGACTGGAAACACCATATATTTT
TRBV12-3/TRBV12-4	TRBJ2-1	many	TRBD2	CASSGELAGQFF	TGTGCCAGCAGTGGTGAACTAGCGGGGCAGTTCTTC
TRBV24-1	TRBJ2-1	many	.	CATSDERNEQFF	TGTGCCACCAGCGATGAAAGAAATGAGCAGTTCTTC
TRBV6-1	TRBJ2-7	many	TRBD2	CASGASGRAYEQYF	TGTGCCAGCGGGGCGAGCGGGAGGGCCTACGAGCAGTACTTC
TRBV24-1	TRBJ2-2	many	TRBD2	CATRGQGGTGELFF	TGTGCCACCAGAGGGCAGGGAGGGACCGGGGAGCTGTTTTTT
TRBV6-1	TRBJ2-5	once	.	CASSTGLRFGETQYF	TGTGCCAGCTCCACAGGACTCAGATTCGGCGAGACCCAGTACTTC
TRBV18	TRBJ1-1	.	.	CASSPPGVTEAFF	TGTGCCAGCTCACCGCCTGGGGTGACTGAAGCTTTCTTT
TRBV27	TRBJ1-5	many	.	CASSSSHRGQPQHF	TGTGCCAGCAGCTCATCTCATAGGGGACAGCCCCAGCATTTT
TRBV28	TRBJ2-5	many	TRBD1	CASGPAGQGTKTQYF	TGTGCCAGCGGTCCCGCGGGACAGGGAACCAAGACCCAGTACTTC
TRBV12-3/TRBV12-4	TRBJ2-1	many	TRBD2	CASSLAGLAGGFNEQFF	TGTGCCAGCAGTTTAGCGGGACTAGCGGGGGGTTTTAATGAGCAGTTCTTC
TRBV5-1	TRBJ1-6	many	.	CASSYDLTAGPLHF	TGCGCCAGCAGCTACGACTTGACGGCTGGCCCCCTCCACTTT
TRBV13	TRBJ2-1	many	.	CASSSGAGNEQFF	TGTGCCAGCAGCTCAGGGGCGGGCAATGAGCAGTTCTTC
TRBV12-3/TRBV12-4	TRBJ2-2	many	.	CASSFGGVQTGELFF	TGTGCCAGCAGTTTTGGGGGAGTACAGACCGGGGAGCTGTTTTTT
TRBV12-3/TRBV12-4	TRBJ1-4	many	.	CASSKGDILEKLFF	TGTGCCAGCAGTAAAGGGGACATCCTTGAAAAACTGTTTTTT
TRBV9	TRBJ2-4	few	.	CASSVVLVAKNIQYF	TGTGCCAGCAGCGTAGTGCTCGTGGCCAAAAACATTCAGTACTTC
TRBV29-1	TRBJ2-3	many	TRBD1	CSARQGFADTQYF	TGCAGCGCCCGACAGGGGTTCGCAGATACGCAGTATTTT
TRBV3-1	TRBJ2-1	many	.	CASSQGTTRNEQFF	TGTGCCAGCAGCCAAGGGACTACACGCAATGAGCAGTTCTTC
TRBV11-2	TRBJ2-1	many	TRBD2	CASSPRASGTPWPYNEQFF	TGTGCCAGCAGCCCAAGGGCTAGCGGGACCCCATGGCCTTACAATGAGCAGTTCTTC
TRBV12-3/TRBV12-4	TRBJ1-2	many	.	CASSLVSRGYGYTF	TGTGCCAGCAGTTTAGTATCCAGGGGATATGGCTACACCTTC
TRBV11-3	TRBJ2-5	many	.	CASRDGTVKETQYF	TGTGCCAGCAGAGACGGGACGGTTAAAGAGACCCAGTACTTC
TRBV20-1	TRBJ1-5	many	TRBD1	CSAREGTGVVNQPQHF	TGCAGTGCTAGAGAAGGGACAGGGGTAGTCAATCAGCCCCAGCATTTT
TRBV4-3	TRBJ2-1	many	.	CASSQDSQGTYNEQFF	TGCGCCAGCAGCCAAGATTCCCAGGGGACCTACAATGAGCAGTTCTTC
TRBV25-1	TRBJ2-1	many	.	CASWGFSYNEQFF	TGTGCCAGCTGGGGGTTCTCCTACAATGAGCAGTTCTTC
TRBV12-3/TRBV12-4	TRBJ1-6	many	.	CASRQGTDSPLHF	TGTGCCAGCAGGCAGGGCACCGATTCACCCCTCCACTTT